This passage covers 8 T cell receptor beta chains from one sample sequenced in a study of T cells in Graves' hyperthyroidism and ophthalmopathy. Amplified regions were TCR beta CDR3 sequences from RNA transcripts. The primer set for the first-round RT-PCR of the TCR CDR3 was HTBI. TCRdb called the multiplex PCR reads again in MiXCR, with one record for every CDR3 protein. The sample includes around 580,000 distinct CDR3 sequences, over 15% of them seen just once. The sample consisted of blood. These receptors came from a young woman with Graves' hyperthyroidism.

The gene calls are TRBV24-1 and TRBJ2-3, with D maybe TRBD2 (6 bases). Germline CDR1 is KGHDR and CDR2 is SFDVKD. The V and J ends lost 4 bases and 4 bases respectively, with 17 bases between them. The CDR3 extends over 16 amino acids. CDR3 nucleotides: TGTGCCACCAGTGAGCCCCTAGGCGGGGCGGCAGATACGCAGTATTTT. Translation gives CATSEPLGGAADTQYF.

This sequence joins TRBV6-5 and TRBJ2-5, with D unresolved. V was trimmed by 2 bases and J by 5 bases, leaving 9 bases between them. Germline V gives CDR1 MNHEY, CDR2 SVGAGI. This CDR3 contains 13 residues. DNA of the CDR3: TGTGCCAGCAGTTACAGGGTCGGGGAGACCCAGTACTTC. Translation gives CASSYRVGETQYF.

This clonotype was counted many times. The chain uses TRBV7-3 and TRBJ2-1; 12 bases map to TRBD2. The CDR3 is 20 residues long. The junction had 14 bases not matched to a gene; V was cut back by 4 bases and J by 1 base. Per the germline V gene, CDR1 is SGHTA and CDR2 is FQGTGA. CDR3 DNA sequence: TGTGCCAGCAGCTACCTCGGGCTAGCGGGGGGGCTTTCGTCCTACAATGAGCAGTTCTTC. It specifies CASSYLGLAGGLSSYNEQFF.

The chain recombines TRBV15 with TRBJ1-4, with 8 bases lining up with TRBD1. CDR1 is LNHNV, CDR2 YYDKDF, per germline (reference sequence). The CDR3 contains 15 residues. The junction had 4 bases not matched to a gene; V was cut back by 1 base and J by 6 bases. As DNA, the CDR3 is TGTGCCACCAGCAGAGCGGACAGGGAGGATGAAAAACTGTTTTTT. It codes for CATSRADREDEKLFF. The full variable domain, its missing parts supplied by reference TRBV15 and TRBJ1-4, is DAMVIQNPRYQVTQFGKPVTLSCSQTLNHNVMYWYQQKSSQAPKLLFHYYDKDFNNEADTPDNFQSRRPNTSFCFLDIRSPGLGDTAMYLCATSRADREDEKLFFGSGTQLSVL.

This clonotype came up many times. V gene TRBV12-3 or TRBV12-4 combines with J gene TRBJ1-5; tentatively, D is TRBD1 (6 bases). CDR3 length: 14 amino acids. Trimming took 3 bases from V and 6 from J, leaving 12 bases between them. CDR3 sequence reads: CASSFRGGVQPQHF. The CDR3 DNA is TGTGCCAGCAGTTTTCGTGGGGGCGTTCAGCCCCAGCATTTT.

On this clonotype itself: This may arise from a read error, as a much more abundant clone is one base away. The V gene is TRBV7-2, the J gene TRBJ1-1, with D uncertain. Trimming pared 5 bases from V and 2 bases from J, leaving 21 bases between. CDR3 length: 17 residues. Per germline, CDR1 SGHTA and CDR2 FQGNSA. CDR3 sequence (DNA): TGTGCCAGCAGCACGTCGATCGGGGTGGGGTATAACACTGAAGCTTTCTTT. Protein: CASSTSIGVGYNTEAFF.

This sequence joins TRBV19 and TRBJ2-5; possibly TRBD2 for D (6 bases). V was clipped by 4 bases and J by 1 base, with 10 bases between them. Germline values: CDR1 LNHDA, CDR2 SQIVND (reference sequence). The length of the CDR3 is 14 residues. The CDR3 DNA follows: TGTGCCAGTAGTACTGGAGGGGCCCAAGAGACCCAGTACTTC. Amino acids: CASSTGGAQETQYF.

This clonotype has ten or more counts. The chain is built from TRBV20-1 and TRBJ1-1, with D possibly TRBD1 on 6 matching bases. The CDR3 is 13 residues long. V was cut by 6 bases and J by 4 bases, with 15 bases left in between. Germline assignment: CDR1 DFQATT and CDR2 SNEGSKA (reference sequence). The CDR3 coding sequence is TGCAGTGCGAGTTACAGGGACGGCACTGAAGCTTTCTTT. Its translation is CSASYRDGTEAFF.